These T cell receptor beta chains were read from a single sample in a study of CD8 T cells in ankylosing spondylitis. TCRdb ran MiXCR on the 5' RACE reads and lists one entry per CDR3 protein. The top ten hold approximately 15% of the sample, which has some 200,000 distinct CDR3 sequences, around 13% seen once. Sequenced: blood, either unsorted or a sorted T cell fraction (not recorded which). The receptors here all came from a male donor with ankylosing spondylitis or in good health (not recorded which). The CDR3 runs from the conserved cysteine through the conserved F or W. Each record gives: V gene, clone size, CDR3 length, J gene, D gene, CDR3 protein, CDR3 DNA. The D gene is left open where the match is weak. Clone size, where shown, is once, few, many, or a class for clones that have expanded.

TRBV10-2	.	14	TRBJ2-1	TRBD2	CASSEGLAGAEQFF	TGCGCCAGCAGTGAAGGCCTAGCGGGAGCTGAGCAGTTCTTC
TRBV12-3/TRBV12-4	many	12	TRBJ2-3	.	CASSQDWDTQYF	TGTGCCAGCAGTCAGGACTGGGATACGCAGTATTTT
TRBV12-3/TRBV12-4	few	15	TRBJ2-1	.	CASSPSGGLYNEQFF	TGTGCCAGCAGTCCTTCGGGGGGCCTGTACAATGAGCAGTTCTTC
TRBV12-3/TRBV12-4	.	13	TRBJ2-1	TRBD2	CASSLATLAAQFF	TGTGCCAGCAGTTTAGCGACACTAGCGGCGCAGTTCTTC
TRBV27	.	19	TRBJ1-4	TRBD1	CASSLSMRAGGETNEKLFF	TGTGCCAGCAGTTTATCGATGAGGGCAGGGGGCGAAACTAATGAAAAACTGTTTTTT
TRBV7-8	many	15	TRBJ2-6	.	CASSLRGSGANVLTF	TGTGCCAGCAGCCTACGGGGTTCTGGGGCCAACGTCCTGACTTTC
TRBV2	few	13	TRBJ2-6	.	CASSEWAVEVLTF	TGTGCCAGCAGTGAATGGGCAGTCGAAGTCCTGACTTTC
TRBV27	.	14	TRBJ2-7	.	CASSLMGQRYEQYF	TGTGCCAGCAGTTTAATGGGCCAAAGGTACGAGCAGTACTTC
TRBV4-1	few	16	TRBJ2-7	TRBD1	CASSQATGTDFYEQYF	TGCGCCAGCAGCCAAGCGACCGGGACAGACTTCTACGAGCAGTACTTC
TRBV4-1	.	13	TRBJ2-7	.	CASSPPGTYEQYF	TGCGCCAGCAGCCCGCCCGGAACATACGAGCAGTACTTC
TRBV7-9	.	16	TRBJ2-5	.	CASSHVGRSPFQTQYF	TGTGCCAGCAGCCACGTCGGGCGGTCGCCCTTTCAGACCCAGTACTTC
TRBV7-9	few	15	TRBJ1-5	.	CASSPAGYSNQPQHF	TGTGCCAGCAGCCCGGCGGGATATAGCAATCAGCCCCAGCATTTT
TRBV2	few	17	TRBJ2-3	TRBD2	CASSEGLAGGPEDTQYF	TGTGCCAGCAGTGAGGGTCTAGCGGGAGGGCCGGAAGATACGCAGTATTTT
TRBV6-6	few	13	TRBJ2-1	.	CASSYGPAQPPFF	TGTGCCAGCAGTTACGGTCCGGCCCAGCCCCCGTTCTTC
TRBV7-8	.	16	TRBJ2-2	TRBD2	CASSSLAGVNTGELFF	TGTGCCAGCAGCTCGTTAGCGGGGGTAAACACCGGGGAGCTGTTTTTT
TRBV4-1	few	13	TRBJ2-7	.	CASSQEGVYEQYF	TGCGCCAGCAGCCAAGAGGGGGTCTACGAGCAGTACTTC
TRBV27	many	15	TRBJ1-2	TRBD1	CASSYRQGVLYGYTF	TGTGCCAGCAGTTACCGACAGGGAGTCCTTTATGGCTACACCTTC
TRBV27	few	13	TRBJ2-7	.	CASSLRPGTEQYF	TGTGCCAGCAGTCTCCGACCCGGGACCGAGCAGTACTTC
TRBV2	.	14	TRBJ2-7	.	CASSEAGGSDEQYF	TGTGCCAGCAGTGAGGCCGGGGGCAGCGACGAGCAGTACTTC
TRBV11-2	.	13	TRBJ1-1	.	CASSFEGNTEAFF	TGTGCCAGCAGCTTTGAGGGGAACACTGAAGCTTTCTTT
TRBV30	.	13	TRBJ2-7	.	CAWSRDTLGEQYF	TGTGCCTGGAGCCGGGACACCCTCGGGGAGCAGTACTTC
TRBV12-3/TRBV12-4	.	12	TRBJ2-7	.	CASSLEPYEQYF	TGTGCCAGCAGTTTAGAACCTTACGAGCAGTACTTC
TRBV27	.	12	TRBJ2-3	.	CATAQGTVPQYF	TGTGCCACGGCCCAGGGTACAGTTCCGCAGTATTTT
TRBV14	few	13	TRBJ2-7	.	CASSLGGDYEQYF	TGTGCCAGCAGTCTTGGGGGAGATTACGAGCAGTACTTC